This T cell receptor beta chain was retrieved from a study of blood T cell repertoires in COVID-19. Study details: Material from acute and convalescent COVID-19 was sourced from the United States, Italy and Spain. Sample material is recorded as cDNA or gDNA derived from T cells, B-cell-depleted T cells, or PBMCs.

Original handling: Reference gene primer amplification yielded estimated nucleated cell counts. Here immunoSEQ multiplex PCR was the method, and the copy in TCRdb shows in-frame clones only, minus some. The D gene and trimming were derived from the DNA, and the V and J assignments and clone size from that table. Among under 200,000 clones listed, 87% were seen once. The length of the CDR3 is 13 residues. Trimming pared 6 bases from V and 1 base from J, leaving 9 bases between. Germline CDR1 and CDR2: ENHRY and SYGVKD. The TCR sequence derives from a man aged 55 to 69 with active or convalescent COVID-19. The V and J genes are TRBV10-3 and TRBJ1-1; D unresolved. Material for sequencing was peripheral blood. The CDR3 loop reads CAIRPITNTEAFF. The CDR3 coding sequence is TGTGCCATCAGGCCTATCACGAACACTGAAGCTTTCTTT.